This T cell receptor (beta chain) was sequenced during a study of PD-1 blockade in classical Hodgkin lymphoma. The time point denotes: cycle 4 day 1 (C4D1), after less than 7 weeks of nivolumab. Every patient was affected by relapse after autologous stem cell transplantation, while exposure to brentuximab vedotin was not uniform. Germline V CDR1 and CDR2: ENHRY, SYGVKD. This CDR3 comprises 12 residues. V gave up 6 bases and J gave up 6 bases, with 8 bases separating them. TCRdb keeps only in-frame clones here, not all; method: immunoSEQ multiplex PCR. The sample holds some 52,000 clones; approximately 86% are singletons and the top ten take approximately 7%.

J is TRBJ2-2 and V is TRBV10-3; no definite D call. The sample in question was peripheral blood mononuclear cells (PBMCs), obtained before the fourth cycle of nivolumab. This receptor was taken from a human donor with classical Hodgkin lymphoma. The DNA for the CDR3 is TGTGCCATCAGGTCGATTTCCGGGGAGCTGTTTTTT. Protein sequence: CAIRSISGELFF.